This T cell receptor (beta chain) is from a study of control samples from healthy donors and cancer patients (dated by TCRdb to between 2020 and 2021). The CDR3 sequence holds 17 residues, the cysteine and phenylalanine included. CDR3 DNA is the only sequence kept; it has 51 bases, read in frame from the first base. V loses 5 bases at its end and J loses 0 bases; junction bases beyond the gene matches: 10. Taken from the germline V gene (reference sequence), the CDR1 and CDR2 loops are SEHNR and FQNEAQ. Library preparation employed the immunoSEQ multiplex PCR assay. TCRdb retrieved this table from immuneACCESS and kept in-frame rearrangements only. Not all clones are present; in checked studies, unresolved V genes account for under half, and no reason is known for the remainder. The sample table lists 150,000 to 200,000 clones, 85% to 95% of them with a count of one. Of the sample, approximately 1.4% falls within the top ten clones.

As regards this clone: The antigen it binds to is not known. No quality values exist for individual bases; no much larger clone is one base distant.

The rearrangement combines TRBV7-9 with TRBJ1-1, with 9 bases in between that match TRBD1. The source of this sequence is a young woman in good health. Sequencing was done on a sample of blood. The CDR3 has the sequence CASSHPTGTGMNTEAFF. The nucleotide sequence is TGTGCCAGCAGCCACCCCACCGGGACAGGGATGAACACTGAAGCTTTCTTT.